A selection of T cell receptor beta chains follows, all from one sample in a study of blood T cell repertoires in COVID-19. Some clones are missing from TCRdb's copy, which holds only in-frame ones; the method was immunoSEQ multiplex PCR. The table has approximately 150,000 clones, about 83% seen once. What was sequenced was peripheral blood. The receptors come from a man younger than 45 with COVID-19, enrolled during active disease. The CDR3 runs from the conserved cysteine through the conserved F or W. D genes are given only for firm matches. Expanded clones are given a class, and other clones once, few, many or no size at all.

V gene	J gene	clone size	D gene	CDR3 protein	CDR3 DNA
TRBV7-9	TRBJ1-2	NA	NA	CASSFRSYGYTF	TGTGCCAGCAGCTTCAGGTCCTATGGCTACACCTTC
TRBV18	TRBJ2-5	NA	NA	CASSGAGETQYF	TGTGCCAGCTCCGGAGCGGGAGAGACCCAGTACTTC
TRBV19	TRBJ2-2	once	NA	CASMTRVAAGELFF	TGTGCCAGCATGACGCGGGTGGCCGCCGGGGAGCTGTTTTTT
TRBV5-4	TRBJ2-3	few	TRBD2	CASSPTSASTDTQYF	TGTGCCAGCAGCCCGACTAGCGCCAGCACAGATACGCAGTATTTT
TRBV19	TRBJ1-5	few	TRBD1	CASSVGQGVGNQPQHF	TGTGCCAGTAGTGTAGGACAGGGGGTCGGCAATCAGCCCCAGCATTTT
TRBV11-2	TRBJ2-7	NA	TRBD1	CASSATGGKSYEQYF	TGTGCCAGCAGCGCGACAGGGGGAAAGTCCTACGAGCAGTACTTC
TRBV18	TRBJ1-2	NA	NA	CASSGRVDYGYTF	TGTGCCAGCTCGGGCAGGGTCGACTATGGCTACACCTTC
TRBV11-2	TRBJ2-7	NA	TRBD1	CASSLGKPGQGNSYEQYF	TGTGCCAGCAGCCTGGGAAAACCGGGACAGGGGAACTCCTACGAGCAGTACTTC
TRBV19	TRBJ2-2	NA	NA	CASSFQGGPAGELFF	TGTGCCAGTAGCTTCCAAGGAGGGCCCGCCGGGGAGCTGTTTTTT
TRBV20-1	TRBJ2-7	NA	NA	CSASRGSAYEQYF	TGCAGTGCTAGTAGGGGGAGCGCCTACGAGCAGTACTTC
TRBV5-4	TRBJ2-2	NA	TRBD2	CASTGDPAGGTGELFF	TGTGCCAGCACCGGAGATCCTGCGGGGGGGACCGGGGAGCTGTTTTTT